These 7 T cell receptor beta chains came from one sample sequenced in a study of shared clonotypes between healthy human individuals. Some clones are missing from TCRdb's copy, which holds only in-frame ones; the method was immunoSEQ multiplex PCR. The sample holds millions of clones, approximately 95% seen once. The sequenced sample consisted of naive CD4+ T cells from PBMCs. Subset specified: CD45RA+ positively selected. Source of these receptors: a man between 18 and 35 years old in good health. Some clones in this sample may be carry-over from other donors' samples.

This clone has a single count. This sequence joins TRBV9 and TRBJ1-5, with D perhaps TRBD1 (5 bases). Per the germline V gene, CDR1 is SGDLS and CDR2 is YYNGEE. Trimming pared 0 bases from V and 10 bases from J, leaving 14 bases between. This CDR3 has 14 residues. DNA of the CDR3: TGTGCCAGCAGCGTAGGAACGGTCCAGGGACCCCAGCATTTT. This gives the protein CASSVGTVQGPQHF.

The chain links TRBV6-4 to TRBJ1-1, with D unresolved. Germline assignment: CDR1 MRHNA and CDR2 SNTAGT. CDR3 size: 13 residues. V gave up 6 bases and J gave up 2 bases, with 10 bases separating them. DNA for the CDR3: TGTGCCAGCAGCTTGGGTGGTAACACTGAAGCTTTCTTT. It yields the protein CASSLGGNTEAFF.

The rearrangement joins TRBV11-2 to TRBJ1-3; D uncertain. Germline CDR1 SGHAT, CDR2 FQNNGV. V lost 3 bases and J 4 bases, leaving 10 bases between the germline ends. This CDR3 is 14 amino acids long. The CDR3 loop reads CASSFQVYGNTIYF. The CDR3 coding sequence is TGTGCCAGCAGCTTCCAGGTTTACGGAAACACCATATATTTT.

The J gene is TRBJ2-1, the V gene TRBV9; no firm D call. This CDR3 is built from 14 residues. V was pared by 0 bases and J by 3 bases, with 7 bases between. CDR1 is SGDLS and CDR2 is YYNGEE in the germline V gene. The CDR3 nucleotides read TGTGCCAGCAGCGTAGAGCCGGGCTACAATGAGCAGTTCTTC. This codes for CASSVEPGYNEQFF. The complete variable domain, with remaining parts taken from reference TRBV9 and TRBJ2-1, reads DSGVTQTPKHLITATGQRVTLRCSPRSGDLSVYWYQQSLDQGLQFLIQYYNGEERAKGNILERFSAQQFPDLHSELNLSSLELGDSALYFCASSVEPGYNEQFFGPGTRLTVL.

This sequence joins TRBV9 and TRBJ2-5, with 13 bases aligning to TRBD2. Germline V gene sequence: CDR1 SGDLS, CDR2 YYNGEE. Trimming at V came to 2 bases and at J to 3 bases, leaving 1 base not matched to a gene. CDR3 length equals 15 residues. The CDR3 DNA follows: TGTGCCAGCAGCGTTGGGACTAGCGGGAAAGAGACCCAGTACTTC. It codes for CASSVGTSGKETQYF.

This chain links TRBV5-4 with TRBJ1-1, with D hard to call. Per germline, CDR1 SGHNT and CDR2 YYREEE (reference sequence). Trimming cost V 2 bases and J 7 bases, with 9 bases left between them. This CDR3 is 12 amino acids long. Here the CDR3 DNA reads TGTGCCAGCAGCTTTCGGCAGCGTGAAGCTTTCTTT. Protein: CASSFRQREAFF.

The rearrangement uses TRBV5-1 and TRBJ1-1; D gene unclear. CDR3 length: 13 amino acids. V lost 0 bases and J 3 bases, leaving 6 bases between the germline ends. CDR1 is SGHRS, CDR2 YFSETQ, per germline. The DNA for the CDR3 is TGCGCCAGCAGCTTGGCCGGGCACACTGAAGCTTTCTTT. This sequence encodes CASSLAGHTEAFF.